These T cell receptor beta chains were read from a single sample in a study of blood T cell repertoires in COVID-19. The table came from immunoSEQ multiplex PCR; TCRdb's copy has only in-frame clones and leaves some out. This table holds about 670,000 clones, about 90% found once. The source material was peripheral blood. Source of these receptors: a woman between 18 and 29 years old with acute or convalescent COVID-19. Both conserved end residues are part of each CDR3.

V	J	length	CDR3
TRBV7-2	TRBJ1-2	14	CASSSSGLIYGYTF
TRBV5-5	TRBJ1-2	14	CASSLMTRDYGYTF
TRBV11-1	TRBJ2-3	13	CASWGQETDTQYF
TRBV25-1	TRBJ1-2	13	CASSERNRDGYTF
TRBV7-2	TRBJ1-5	14	CASSLRTGNQPQHF
TRBV19	TRBJ2-1	16	CASSQLDRGSNNEQFF
TRBV11-2	TRBJ1-1	15	CASSFQGGPPTEAFF
TRBV19	TRBJ1-2	14	CASTSDRANYGYTF
TRBV5-1	TRBJ2-7	15	CASSLDTGITYEQYF
TRBV2	TRBJ1-5	15	CASSKETGLDQPQHF
TRBV10-3	TRBJ2-1	14	CATLTSGGYNEQFF